This is a list of T cell receptor beta chains from one sample in a study of T cell responses to AZD1222 COVID-19 vaccine. Here immunoSEQ multiplex PCR was the method, and the copy in TCRdb shows in-frame clones only, minus some. The repertoire includes under 70,000 clones, roughly 78% of them detected once, and over 20% sits in the top ten. Source: peripheral blood, taken on day 0 of MenACWY control vaccination. These receptors all stem from an adult in good health. The CDR3 runs from the conserved cysteine through the conserved F or W. Each record gives: D gene, clone size, V gene, J gene, CDR3 protein, CDR3 DNA. D genes are given only for firm matches. The size field is filled for only some rows; it gives once, few, many or a size class.

>.|.|TRBV2|TRBJ1-2
CASKKGRDEGYTF
TGTGCCAGCAAAAAGGGTCGGGACGAGGGCTACACCTTC
>TRBD1|few|TRBV12-3/TRBV12-4|TRBJ2-7
CASSSRGQGEQYF
TGTGCCAGCAGTTCACGCGGACAGGGCGAGCAGTACTTC
>TRBD2|.|TRBV14|TRBJ2-2
CASSQGRTSVGTGELFF
TGTGCCAGCAGCCAAGGACGGACTAGCGTGGGCACCGGGGAGCTGTTTTTT
>TRBD1|.|TRBV7-2|TRBJ1-2
CASSLTGGTGGHYGYTF
TGTGCCAGCAGCCTCACCGGGGGGACAGGAGGTCACTATGGCTACACCTTC
>.|.|TRBV6-1|TRBJ2-7
CASTPGTSYEQYF
TGTGCCAGCACCCCGGGGACTTCCTACGAGCAGTACTTC
>.|.|TRBV6-2/TRBV6-3|TRBJ2-6
CASSSPLWQGSSGGANVLTF
TGTGCCAGCAGCTCCCCCCTGTGGCAGGGAAGCTCGGGGGGGGCCAACGTCCTGACTTTC
>.|.|TRBV28|TRBJ1-2
CASSLRGAFYGYTF
TGTGCCAGCAGTTTGAGGGGGGCGTTCTATGGCTACACCTTC
>.|.|TRBV5-3|TRBJ1-5
CARTPQISNQPQHF
TGTGCCAGAACCCCACAGATTAGCAATCAGCCCCAGCATTTT
>TRBD1|.|TRBV5-5|TRBJ2-7
CASSLAGQEFYEQYF
TGTGCCAGCAGCTTGGCCGGACAGGAATTCTACGAGCAGTACTTC
>TRBD1|few|TRBV7-9|TRBJ2-2
CASSQDRVHTGELFF
TGTGCCAGCAGCCAAGACAGGGTGCACACCGGGGAGCTGTTTTTT
>.|.|TRBV29-1|TRBJ2-3
CSVDWGQADTQYF
TGCAGCGTTGACTGGGGGCAGGCAGATACGCAGTATTTT
>TRBD1|few|TRBV3-1/TRBV3-2|TRBJ2-7
CASSHRQGQEEQYF
TGTGCCAGCAGCCATCGACAGGGACAAGAGGAGCAGTACTTC
>.|few|TRBV28|TRBJ1-5
CASSPWGSNQPQHF
TGTGCCAGCAGTCCATGGGGATCCAATCAGCCCCAGCATTTT
>.|.|TRBV6-6|TRBJ1-1
CASVLNPDGEAFF
TGTGCCAGCGTCCTTAACCCCGACGGGGAAGCTTTCTTT
>.|.|TRBV18|TRBJ1-1
CASSQTRGASNTEAFF
TGTGCCAGCTCACAAACGCGGGGGGCCAGCAACACTGAAGCTTTCTTT
>TRBD2|.|TRBV7-9|TRBJ2-5
CASSPGGARLSPQETQYF
TGTGCCAGCAGCCCCGGGGGGGCCAGACTAAGCCCACAAGAGACCCAGTACTTC
>TRBD2|few|TRBV5-1|TRBJ2-1
CASSLTSGSYNEQFF
TGCGCCAGCAGCTTGACTAGCGGGTCCTACAATGAGCAGTTCTTC
>.|.|TRBV28|TRBJ1-5
CASSLSRFNQPQHF
TGTGCCAGCAGTTTATCCAGGTTCAATCAGCCCCAGCATTTT
>.|few|TRBV27|TRBJ2-7
CASSLSPAAYEQYF
TGTGCCAGCAGTTTATCGCCAGCAGCCTACGAGCAGTACTTC
>.|.|TRBV4-1|TRBJ2-1
CASSQIGRNEQFF
TGCGCCAGCAGCCAGATAGGACGGAATGAGCAGTTCTTC